This TCR beta chain emerged from a study of identical twins. Broader study findings: Fewer insertions characterized abundant cord blood beta clonotypes, whereas memory repertoires showed none.

TCRdb re-analysed the 5' RACE reads in MiXCR, keeping a single row per CDR3 protein. The sample carries roughly 570,000 distinct CDR3 sequences, over 8.5% recorded once. Concerning this clonotype itself: No antigen is known for it.

These data were likewise used in another study, on yellow fever vaccine responses in identical twins.

The receptor comes from a woman aged 18-30 years in good health. Sequenced: PBMCs.

The CDR3 sequence is CSALTSGRIYEQYF. The CDR3 DNA reads TGCAGTGCTCTGACTAGCGGGAGAATTTACGAGCAGTACTTC. This chain uses TRBV20-1 with TRBJ2-7, with 12 nucleotides matching TRBD2. Germline V gene lookup returns CDR1 DFQATT and CDR2 SNEGSKA (reference sequence). V lost 5 bases and J lost 4; bases outside the gene matches: 6. There are 14 residues in the CDR3.